A single sample is the source of the 30 T cell receptor beta chains below, sequenced in a study of control samples from healthy donors and cancer patients. Sequencing used immunoSEQ multiplex PCR; TCRdb keeps in-frame clones, though not all of them. Among approximately 86,000 clones listed, roughly 84% were seen once. Specimen: blood. These receptors were obtained from a woman in her thirties or forties in good health.

This clone was seen just once. The chain employs TRBV19 and TRBJ1-1, with a tentative D call TRBD1 (5 bases). V was pared by 10 bases and J by 5 bases, with 20 bases between. The CDR3 is made up of 14 amino acids. Germline lookup yields CDR1 LNHDA and CDR2 SQIVND (reference sequence). The CDR3 sequence: CATDRGKGTTEAFF. The CDR3 coding sequence is TGTGCCACAGACCGGGGGAAAGGAACAACTGAAGCTTTCTTT.

This clone has a handful of counts. The same CDR3 can be traced to other DNA sequences in this sample. The CDR3 DNA reads TGTGCCTGGAGTGGGGGCTACAATGAGCAGTTCTTC. Translated: CAWSGGYNEQFF. V usage is TRBV30 and J usage is TRBJ2-1; the D is unclear. Trimming left V 1 base short and J 3 bases short, with 4 bases between. CDR3 length: 12 residues. The germline V gene encodes CDR1 GTSNPN and CDR2 SVGIG (reference sequence).

The rearrangement links TRBV6-5 to TRBJ1-2, with 7 bases matching TRBD1. The J segment lost 2 bases and the V segment lost 11 bases, leaving 8 bases of the junction unmatched. From germline, CDR1 is MNHEY and CDR2 SVGAGI. CDR3 length equals 13 residues. CDR3 in DNA: TGTGCCGCAGGGACAGAGAACAACTATGGCTACACCTTC. Translation: CAAGTENNYGYTF.

The chain recombines TRBV5-1 with TRBJ1-6; TRBD1 matches 7 bases. V shed 0 bases, J shed 8 bases, and the junction held 5 bases outside the gene matches. The CDR3 runs to 15 residues. Germline-derived CDR1 and CDR2 are SGHRS and YFSETQ. CDR3 coding DNA: TGCGCCAGCAGCTTGGACAGGGGCGGCTATTCACCCCTCCACTTT. Encoded protein: CASSLDRGGYSPLHF.

This clone has just a few counts. The chain combines TRBV2 with TRBJ1-5, with 8 bases lining up with TRBD1. This CDR3 is built from 14 residues. The junction had 6 bases not matched to a gene; V was cut back by 7 bases and J by 4 bases. Per germline, CDR1 SNHLY and CDR2 FYNNEI. In DNA form, the CDR3 reads TGTGCCAGCACAGGGACAGGTGGGAATCAGCCCCAGCATTTT. It specifies CASTGTGGNQPQHF.

CDR3 in DNA: TGTGCCAGCACCCCTTTCCGGGGGGGTTACGAGCAGTACTTC. It specifies CASTPFRGGYEQYF. This chain uses TRBV2 with TRBJ2-7; 8 bases line up with TRBD2. Germline V lookup: CDR1 SNHLY, CDR2 FYNNEI. Trimming at V came to 7 bases and at J to 4 bases, leaving 9 bases not matched to a gene. This CDR3 has 14 amino acids.

The V and J genes are TRBV6-5 and TRBJ1-3; D gene uncertain. Trimming took off 5 bases at V and 4 bases at J, with 15 bases between the two ends. CDR3 size: 15 residues. Germline V CDR1 and CDR2: MNHEY, SVGAGI. The CDR3 loop reads CASSPNSLGGNTIYF. The DNA for the CDR3 is TGTGCCAGCAGTCCAAACAGTCTTGGAGGAAACACCATATATTTT.

The V and J genes are TRBV4-1 and TRBJ2-4, with 8 bases lining up with TRBD2. With 1 base clipped from V and 6 bases from J, the junction kept 8 bases outside the gene matches. The CDR3 consists of 16 residues. CDR1 is MGHRA, CDR2 YSYEKL, per germline. CDR3 coding DNA: TGCGCCAGCAGCCAAGCAACCGGACTAGCTGGAAACATTCAGTACTTC. Protein sequence: CASSQATGLAGNIQYF.

The chain links TRBV4-3 to TRBJ2-5; D unclear. Trimming pared 1 base from V and 5 bases from J, leaving 20 bases between. The length of the CDR3 is 17 residues. Germline assignment: CDR1 LGHNA and CDR2 YSLEER. The CDR3 sequence: CASSQVSTGRTWETQYF. In DNA form, the CDR3 reads TGCGCCAGCAGCCAAGTAAGCACCGGTCGTACTTGGGAGACCCAGTACTTC.

The chain has TRBV15 and TRBJ1-5; no reliable D call. Germline CDR1 is LNHNV and CDR2 is YYDKDF (reference sequence). The V gene lost 0 bases and the J gene lost 3 bases, with 9 bases spanning the gap. The CDR3 covers 15 residues. In nucleotides, the CDR3 is TGTGCCACCAGCAGAGATATCAGTAACAATCAGCCCCAGCATTTT. Translated: CATSRDISNNQPQHF. Complete variable domain (other parts from reference TRBV15 and TRBJ1-5): DAMVIQNPRYQVTQFGKPVTLSCSQTLNHNVMYWYQQKSSQAPKLLFHYYDKDFNNEADTPDNFQSRRPNTSFCFLDIRSPGLGDTAMYLCATSRDISNNQPQHFGDGTRLSIL.

The genes are TRBV10-3 and TRBJ1-2; a weak D match, TRBD1 (6 bases). The ends were cut back, 3 bases at V and 0 bases at J, with 8 bases in the middle. From germline, CDR1 is ENHRY and CDR2 SYGVKD. The CDR3 covers 14 residues. CDR3 sequence reads: CAISDQGSNYGYTF. CDR3 nucleotide sequence: TGTGCCATCAGTGACCAGGGGTCTAACTATGGCTACACCTTC.

This clone was observed a single time. The chain employs TRBV7-6 and TRBJ1-4; the D gene is possibly TRBD1 (5 bases). V was pared by 1 base and J by 0 bases, with 9 bases between. This CDR3 comprises 16 residues. CDR1 is SGHVS and CDR2 is FNYEAQ in the germline V gene. Here the CDR3 DNA reads TGTGCCAGCAGCTTAGACAGGAGCGCAACTAATGAAAAACTGTTTTTT. Its translation is CASSLDRSATNEKLFF.

A few counts support this clone. Mismatch with germline at one junction end may stem from a read error. The chain joins TRBV18 to TRBJ2-4; TRBD1 aligns across 7 bases. Germline V gene lookup returns CDR1 KGHSH and CDR2 LQKENI. The CDR3 runs to 14 residues. The CDR3 spells CASSPQGAKNIQYF. As DNA, the CDR3 is TGTGCCAGCTCGCCACAGGGGGCCAAAAACATTCAGTACTTC.

The chain links TRBV6-2 or TRBV6-3 to TRBJ1-2; TRBD1 matches at 9 bases. Germline loops: CDR1 MNHEY, CDR2 SVGEGT. The V segment lost 1 base and the J segment 2 bases; nucleotides outside the gene matches: 5. This CDR3 comprises 16 residues. CDR3 bases: TGTGCCAGCAGTTACTGGACAGGGGAGGGAAACTATGGCTACACCTTC. It specifies CASSYWTGEGNYGYTF.

The rearrangement links TRBV30 to TRBJ1-3, with D unclear. Trimming removed 7 bases from V and 0 bases from J, with 10 bases in between. This CDR3 is built from 13 residues. Germline V gene lookup returns CDR1 GTSNPN and CDR2 SVGIG (reference sequence). CDR3 sequence (DNA): TGTGCCTTAGACGGGAGCTCTGGAAACACCATATATTTT. It specifies CALDGSSGNTIYF.

This chain connects TRBV7-2 to TRBJ1-3, with 7 bases matching TRBD1. Trimming cost V 6 bases and J 2 bases; bases outside gene matches: 4. CDR3 size: 14 residues. Germline V CDR1 and CDR2: SGHTA, FQGNSA. In nucleotides, the CDR3 is TGTGCCAGCAGTTACAGGGGTACTGGAAACACCATATATTTT. Its translation is CASSYRGTGNTIYF.

This clone has more than one count but fewer than ten. The chain employs TRBV30 and TRBJ2-1; tentatively, D is TRBD2 (6 bases). The CDR3 has 13 amino acids. Trimming removed 2 bases from V and 7 bases from J, with 12 bases in between. Germline-derived CDR1 and CDR2 are GTSNPN and SVGIG (reference sequence). The CDR3 DNA sequence: TGTGCCTGGAGTTCCGGGGGTGGTAATGAGCAGTTCTTC. Its translation: CAWSSGGGNEQFF.

The chain uses TRBV4-3 and TRBJ1-1; 8 bases fit TRBD1. Per the germline V gene, CDR1 is LGHNA and CDR2 is YSLEER. This CDR3 is built from 15 residues. V lost 5 bases, J lost 0 bases, and 5 bases stayed unmatched. CDR3 protein: CASSNLTGVNTEAFF. The CDR3 region has the DNA TGCGCCAGCAGCAACCTGACAGGGGTGAACACTGAAGCTTTCTTT.

This clone was observed a single time. J is TRBJ2-6 and V is TRBV5-1; D not certain. Trimming stripped 1 base from V and 0 bases from J, with 5 bases between. The germline V gene encodes CDR1 SGHRS and CDR2 YFSETQ. The CDR3 sequence is 15 residues long. CDR3 protein: CASSLTGSGANVLTF. The CDR3 region has the DNA TGCGCCAGCAGCTTGACGGGCTCTGGGGCCAACGTCCTGACTTTC.

The CDR3 protein is CASSYHTVNTEAFF. DNA of the CDR3: TGTGCCAGCAGTTACCACACAGTGAACACTGAAGCTTTCTTT. J is TRBJ1-1 and V is TRBV6-2 or TRBV6-3; D not certain. Germline-derived CDR1 and CDR2 are MNHEY and SVGEGT. The CDR3 contains 14 residues. V dropped 2 bases and J dropped 0 bases, with 7 bases sitting between them.

The chain is built from TRBV7-8 and TRBJ2-3, with 7 nucleotides matching TRBD1. The CDR3 contains 15 residues. Per germline, CDR1 SGHVS and CDR2 FQNEAQ. Unmatched junction bases numbered 4, after V lost 1 base and J lost 3 bases. The CDR3 reads CASSLEGAWTDTQYF. CDR3 bases: TGTGCCAGCAGCTTAGAGGGGGCATGGACAGATACGCAGTATTTT.

This chain joins TRBV23-1 and TRBJ2-2, with 7 bases matching TRBD2. TRBV23-1 is treated as an ORF (open reading frame) with a function not yet certain. With 1 base clipped from V and 8 bases from J, the junction kept 4 bases outside the gene matches. This CDR3 region has 14 residues. CDR3 amino acids: CASSQWDYWGELFF. CDR3 in DNA: TGCGCCAGCAGTCAATGGGACTACTGGGGGGAGCTGTTTTTT.

The count of this clone is one. The V and J genes are TRBV4-3 and TRBJ1-3, with D unresolved. The CDR3 runs to 16 residues. The ends were cut back, 1 base at V and 0 bases at J, with 10 bases in the middle. Germline values: CDR1 LGHNA, CDR2 YSLEER. As DNA, the CDR3 is TGCGCCAGCAGCCAAGTGTTGGAAGTCTCTGGAAACACCATATATTTT. Amino acid sequence: CASSQVLEVSGNTIYF.

The CDR3 reads CASNRQGDPSTDTQYF. CDR3 coding DNA: TGTGCCAGTAATCGGCAGGGGGATCCCAGCACAGATACGCAGTATTTT. The V gene is TRBV19, the J gene TRBJ2-3; 7 nucleotides agree with TRBD1. The CDR3 consists of 16 residues. Per the germline V gene, CDR1 is LNHDA and CDR2 is SQIVND (reference sequence). J gave up 0 bases and V 7 bases, and 10 bases lay outside the gene matches.

This clone occurred once. The V and J genes are TRBV5-5 and TRBJ1-5, with 8 nucleotides matching TRBD1. The CDR3 length is 17 residues. Looked up from germline, CDR1 is SGHKS and CDR2 is YYEKEE (reference sequence). Trimming took 2 bases from V and 2 from J; bases not matched to a gene: 9. The CDR3 protein is CASSLRFGQGGNQPQHF. In DNA form, the CDR3 reads TGTGCCAGCAGCTTACGGTTTGGACAGGGTGGCAATCAGCCCCAGCATTTT.

This rearrangement joins TRBV7-6 to TRBJ1-1; 7 bases map to TRBD1. The CDR3 sequence is 15 residues long. The ends lost 6 bases at V and 1 base at J; junction bases unmatched: 8. In germline, CDR1 is SGHVS, CDR2 FNYEAQ. The chain's CDR3 is CASSPPGTENTEAFF. CDR3 sequence (DNA): TGTGCCAGCAGTCCTCCCGGGACAGAGAACACTGAAGCTTTCTTT. The entire variable domain, with the rest obtained from reference TRBV7-6 and TRBJ1-1, is as follows: GAGVSQSPRYKVTKRGQDVALRCDPISGHVSLYWYRQALGQGPEFLTYFNYEAQQDKSGLPNDRFSAERPEGSISTLTIQRTEQRDSAMYRCASSPPGTENTEAFFGQGTRLTVV.

The chain has TRBV5-1 and TRBJ2-1, with 9 bases that match TRBD2. The CDR3 sequence is 16 residues long. V lost 0 bases, J lost 7 bases, and 8 bases stayed unmatched. Germline V gives CDR1 SGHRS, CDR2 YFSETQ. Here the CDR3 reads CASSLDSGGRGNEQFF. The CDR3 DNA follows: TGCGCCAGCAGCTTGGATAGCGGGGGCAGGGGGAATGAGCAGTTCTTC.

The table lists this clone with a few counts. V is TRBV10-3 and J is TRBJ1-2, with D unclear. V lost 0 bases and J lost 1, with 6 bases in between. The CDR3 contains 14 residues. CDR1 and CDR2 (germline): ENHRY, SYGVKD. CDR3 sequence reads: CAISESRDNYGYTF. CDR3 bases: TGTGCCATCAGTGAGTCTCGGGATAACTATGGCTACACCTTC.

The chain employs TRBV4-2 and TRBJ2-5; D possibly matches TRBD1 or TRBD2 (5 bases each). V gave up 1 base and J gave up 4 bases, with 10 bases separating them. This CDR3 contains 14 residues. Germline V CDR1 and CDR2: LGHNA, YNFKEQ. CDR3 DNA sequence: TGTGCCAGCAGCCAAGGGGGGAACCGAGAGACCCAGTACTTC. It translates to CASSQGGNRETQYF.

This chain uses TRBV19 with TRBJ1-5; TRBD1 matches at 9 bases. The germline V gene encodes CDR1 LNHDA and CDR2 SQIVND (reference sequence). The CDR3 is 15 amino acids. The ends lost 7 bases at V and 1 base at J; junction bases unmatched: 5. DNA for the CDR3: TGTGCCAGTAACAGGGGGCGAGGCAGCAATCAGCCCCAGCATTTT. It yields the protein CASNRGRGSNQPQHF.